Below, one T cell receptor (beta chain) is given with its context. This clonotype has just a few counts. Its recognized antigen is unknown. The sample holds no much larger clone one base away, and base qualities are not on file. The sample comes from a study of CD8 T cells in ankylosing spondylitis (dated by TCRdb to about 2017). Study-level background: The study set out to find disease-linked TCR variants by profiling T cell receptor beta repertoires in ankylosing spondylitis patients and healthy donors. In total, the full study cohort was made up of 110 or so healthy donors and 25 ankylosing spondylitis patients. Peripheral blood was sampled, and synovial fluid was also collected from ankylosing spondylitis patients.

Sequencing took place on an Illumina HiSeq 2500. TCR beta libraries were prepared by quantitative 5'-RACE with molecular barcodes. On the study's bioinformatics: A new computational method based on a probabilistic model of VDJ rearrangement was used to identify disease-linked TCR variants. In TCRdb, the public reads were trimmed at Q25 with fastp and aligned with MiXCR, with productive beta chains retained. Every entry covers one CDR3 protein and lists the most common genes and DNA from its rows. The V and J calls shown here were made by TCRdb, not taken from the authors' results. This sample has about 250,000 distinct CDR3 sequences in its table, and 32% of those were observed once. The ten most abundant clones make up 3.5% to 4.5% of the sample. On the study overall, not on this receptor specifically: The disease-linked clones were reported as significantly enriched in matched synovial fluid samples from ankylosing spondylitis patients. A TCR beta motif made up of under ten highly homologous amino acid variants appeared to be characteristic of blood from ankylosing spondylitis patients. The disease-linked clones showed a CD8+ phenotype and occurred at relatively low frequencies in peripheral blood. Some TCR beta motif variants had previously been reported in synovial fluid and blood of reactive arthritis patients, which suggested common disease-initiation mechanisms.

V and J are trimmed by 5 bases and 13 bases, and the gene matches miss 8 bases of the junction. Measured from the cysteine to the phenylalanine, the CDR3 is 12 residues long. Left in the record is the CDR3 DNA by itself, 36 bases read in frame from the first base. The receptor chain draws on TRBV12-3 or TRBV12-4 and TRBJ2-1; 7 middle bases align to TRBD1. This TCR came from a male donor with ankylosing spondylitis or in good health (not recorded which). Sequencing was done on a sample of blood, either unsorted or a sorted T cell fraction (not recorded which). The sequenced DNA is TGTGCCAGCAGTATCCTTCGACAGGGCCAGTTCTTC. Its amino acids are CASSILRQGQFF.